A selection of T cell receptor beta chains follows, all from one sample in a study of beta chain features in type 1 diabetes. Sequencing used immunoSEQ multiplex PCR; TCRdb keeps in-frame clones, though not all of them. Of 600,000 to 700,000 clones listed, roughly an eighth are singletons. Sequencing used naive CD4+ T cells from blood. The receptors stem from a man aged 25-45 years with type 1 diabetes. CDR3s include the opening cysteine and the closing phenylalanine or tryptophan. A D gene is named only where the DNA matches it firmly. The size field is filled for only some rows; it gives once, few, many or a size class.

CDR3 protein: CASVKSTELNEKLFF
CDR3 DNA: TGTGCCAGCGTAAAATCGACAGAACTGAATGAAAAACTGTTTTTT
clone size: few
V gene: TRBV25-1
CDR3 length: 15
J gene: TRBJ1-4
D gene: .

CDR3 protein: CASTAGTGSDGYTF
CDR3 DNA: TGTGCCAGCACTGCCGGGACAGGGTCCGATGGCTACACCTTC
clone size: few
V gene: TRBV7-2
CDR3 length: 14
J gene: TRBJ1-2
D gene: TRBD1

CDR3 protein: CASSLGSGDYEQFF
CDR3 DNA: TGTGCCAGCAGCTTAGGTTCCGGAGACTATGAGCAGTTCTTC
clone size: .
V gene: TRBV7-2
CDR3 length: 14
J gene: TRBJ2-1
D gene: .

CDR3 protein: CSVGGEATQETQYF
CDR3 DNA: TGCAGCGTTGGGGGGGAGGCGACCCAAGAGACCCAGTACTTC
clone size: .
V gene: TRBV29-1
CDR3 length: 14
J gene: TRBJ2-5
D gene: .

CDR3 protein: CASSLVWQKETQYF
CDR3 DNA: TGTGCCAGCAGCTTAGTGTGGCAGAAGGAGACCCAGTACTTC
clone size: .
V gene: TRBV11-2
CDR3 length: 14
J gene: TRBJ2-5
D gene: .

CDR3 protein: CASSFGVQETQYF
CDR3 DNA: TGTGCCAGCAGCTTTGGGGTACAAGAGACCCAGTACTTC
clone size: few
V gene: TRBV5-6
CDR3 length: 13
J gene: TRBJ2-5
D gene: .

CDR3 protein: CASSLALVSPLHF
CDR3 DNA: TGTGCCAGCAGCCTCGCCCTGGTTTCACCCCTCCACTTT
clone size: .
V gene: TRBV14
CDR3 length: 13
J gene: TRBJ1-6
D gene: .

CDR3 protein: CASSSNGATNEKLFF
CDR3 DNA: TGTGCCAGTAGTAGTAATGGTGCAACTAATGAAAAACTGTTTTTT
clone size: .
V gene: TRBV19
CDR3 length: 15
J gene: TRBJ1-4
D gene: .

CDR3 protein: CASSLARAGNEKLFF
CDR3 DNA: TGTGCCAGCAGCTTAGCCCGAGCGGGAAATGAAAAACTGTTTTTT
clone size: .
V gene: TRBV11-2
CDR3 length: 15
J gene: TRBJ1-4
D gene: .

CDR3 protein: CASTRGNSLSAETQYF
CDR3 DNA: TGCGCCAGCACCCGGGGTAACTCCCTCTCGGCAGAGACCCAGTACTTC
clone size: few
V gene: TRBV5-1
CDR3 length: 16
J gene: TRBJ2-5
D gene: .

CDR3 protein: CASSHLKRTGTGQETQYF
CDR3 DNA: TGTGCCAGCAGCCATCTGAAGCGTACCGGGACAGGCCAAGAGACCCAGTACTTC
clone size: .
V gene: TRBV14
CDR3 length: 18
J gene: TRBJ2-5
D gene: TRBD1

CDR3 protein: CASSAGSSSYEQYF
CDR3 DNA: TGTGCCAGCAGTGCCGGGTCCAGTTCCTACGAGCAGTACTTC
clone size: .
V gene: TRBV2
CDR3 length: 14
J gene: TRBJ2-7
D gene: .

CDR3 protein: CASSPLTPDAGEKLFF
CDR3 DNA: TGTGCCAGCAGTCCCTTGACACCTGACGCGGGCGAAAAACTGTTTTTT
clone size: .
V gene: TRBV2
CDR3 length: 16
J gene: TRBJ1-4
D gene: .

CDR3 protein: CAISELAGGTDTQYF
CDR3 DNA: TGTGCCATCAGTGAACTAGCGGGGGGCACAGATACGCAGTATTTT
clone size: few
V gene: TRBV10-3
CDR3 length: 15
J gene: TRBJ2-3
D gene: TRBD2

CDR3 protein: CASSQDRGGGELFF
CDR3 DNA: TGCGCCAGCAGCCAAGATCGAGGGGGCGGGGAGCTGTTTTTT
clone size: .
V gene: TRBV4-3
CDR3 length: 14
J gene: TRBJ2-2
D gene: .

CDR3 protein: CASSFAGSNTGELFF
CDR3 DNA: TGTGCCAGCAGCTTCGCAGGGTCGAACACCGGGGAGCTGTTTTTT
clone size: .
V gene: TRBV5-4
CDR3 length: 15
J gene: TRBJ2-2
D gene: .

CDR3 protein: CASSQEEGTNYGYTF
CDR3 DNA: TGTGCCAGCAGCCAAGAGGAGGGAACGAACTATGGCTACACCTTC
clone size: .
V gene: TRBV14
CDR3 length: 15
J gene: TRBJ1-2
D gene: .

CDR3 protein: CASRMTDYGYTF
CDR3 DNA: TGTGCCAGCAGGATGACAGACTATGGCTACACCTTC
clone size: few
V gene: TRBV6-5
CDR3 length: 12
J gene: TRBJ1-2
D gene: .

CDR3 protein: CASGTASYEQYF
CDR3 DNA: TGTGCCAGCGGGACAGCCTCCTACGAGCAGTACTTC
clone size: few
V gene: TRBV6-5
CDR3 length: 12
J gene: TRBJ2-7
D gene: TRBD1

CDR3 protein: CASSQWGNPAPPSYEQYF
CDR3 DNA: TGTGCCAGCAGCCAATGGGGTAACCCGGCTCCACCTTCCTACGAGCAGTACTTC
clone size: .
V gene: TRBV7-9
CDR3 length: 18
J gene: TRBJ2-7
D gene: .

CDR3 protein: CASSLLQDPPLHF
CDR3 DNA: TGTGCCAGCAGCCTCTTACAGGATCCACCCCTCCACTTT
clone size: few
V gene: TRBV28
CDR3 length: 13
J gene: TRBJ1-6
D gene: .

CDR3 protein: CASSLLGRVYEQYF
CDR3 DNA: TGTGCCAGCAGTTTATTGGGCAGGGTATACGAGCAGTACTTC
clone size: few
V gene: TRBV27
CDR3 length: 14
J gene: TRBJ2-7
D gene: .

CDR3 protein: CASSVGTGEVYEQYF
CDR3 DNA: TGTGCCAGCAGCGTGGGGACAGGCGAAGTTTACGAGCAGTACTTC
clone size: few
V gene: TRBV9
CDR3 length: 15
J gene: TRBJ2-7
D gene: TRBD1

CDR3 protein: CASSERFGSPLHF
CDR3 DNA: TGTGCCAGCAGTGAGAGGTTTGGATCACCCCTCCACTTT
clone size: few
V gene: TRBV2
CDR3 length: 13
J gene: TRBJ1-6
D gene: .